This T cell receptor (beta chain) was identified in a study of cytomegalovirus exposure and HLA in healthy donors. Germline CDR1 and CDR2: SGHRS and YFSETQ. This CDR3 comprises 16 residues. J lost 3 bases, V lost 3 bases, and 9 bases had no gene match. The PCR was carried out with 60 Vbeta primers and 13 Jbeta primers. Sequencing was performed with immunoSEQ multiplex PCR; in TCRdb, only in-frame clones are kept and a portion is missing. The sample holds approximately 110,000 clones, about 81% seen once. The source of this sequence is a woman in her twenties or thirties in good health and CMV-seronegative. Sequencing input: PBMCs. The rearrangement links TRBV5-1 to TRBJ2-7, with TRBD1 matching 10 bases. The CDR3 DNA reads TGCGCCAGCAGCTCAGGACAGGGGGGAACGAGCTACGAGCAGTACTTC. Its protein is CASSSGQGGTSYEQYF.